The clone carrying this T cell receptor beta chain is a singleton in its sample. Mismatch with germline at one junction end may stem from a read error. Starting material of about 480 ng total RNA yielded TCR beta cDNA via a constant-region primer. Libraries of TCR beta came from three nested multiplex PCR rounds with slightly modified ARM-PCR. TRBV1-TRBV30 forward primers paired with a C-beta reverse primer drove the first two PCR rounds, roughly 10 cycles each. TCRdb redid the calling of the multiplex PCR reads with MiXCR, one entry per CDR3 protein. This sample has tens of thousands of distinct CDR3 sequences, with approximately 82% found just once. Co-extraction of RNA and DNA was performed on roughly 20-31 mg of unsorted bulk tissue. The sample is drawn from a study of tumor-infiltrating lymphocytes in primary liver carcinoma. The germline gives CDR1 SQVTM, CDR2 ANQGSEA. This CDR3 is 15 amino acids long.

The clonotype was recovered from a man in his forties with primary liver carcinoma and hepatitis B virus infection. Sequenced: tumor-adjacent normal liver tissue. The chain carries TRBV29-1 and TRBJ1-1; no clear D gene. CDR3 in amino acids: CCVGDTHTENTEAFF. The CDR3 nucleotides are TGCTGCGTTGGTGACACACACACAGAGAACACTGAGGCTTTCTTT.